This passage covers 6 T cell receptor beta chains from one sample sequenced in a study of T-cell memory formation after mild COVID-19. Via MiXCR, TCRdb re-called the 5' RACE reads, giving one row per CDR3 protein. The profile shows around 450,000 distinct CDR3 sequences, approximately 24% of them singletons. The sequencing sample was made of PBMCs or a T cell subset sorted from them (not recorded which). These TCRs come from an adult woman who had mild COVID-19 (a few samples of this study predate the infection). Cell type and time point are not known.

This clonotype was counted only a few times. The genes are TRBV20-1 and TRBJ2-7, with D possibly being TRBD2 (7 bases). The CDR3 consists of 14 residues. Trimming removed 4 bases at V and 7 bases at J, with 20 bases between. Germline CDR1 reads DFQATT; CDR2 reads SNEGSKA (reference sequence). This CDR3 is CSATPEGGLWEQYF. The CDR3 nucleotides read TGCAGTGCTACCCCAGAGGGGGGGCTTTGGGAGCAGTACTTC.

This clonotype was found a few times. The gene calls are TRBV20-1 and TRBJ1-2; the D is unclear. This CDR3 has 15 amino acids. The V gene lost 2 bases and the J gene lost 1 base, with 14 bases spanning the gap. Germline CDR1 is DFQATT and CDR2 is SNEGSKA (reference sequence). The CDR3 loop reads CSARFPEDFNYGYTF. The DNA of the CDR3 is TGCAGTGCTAGATTCCCGGAGGATTTTAACTATGGCTACACCTTC.

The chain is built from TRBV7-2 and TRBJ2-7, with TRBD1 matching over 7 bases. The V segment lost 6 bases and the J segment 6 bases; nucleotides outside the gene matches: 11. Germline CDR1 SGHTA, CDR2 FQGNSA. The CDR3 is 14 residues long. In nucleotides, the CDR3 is TGTGCCAGCAGTCCCCGACAGGGTCAGGGCGAGCAGTACTTC. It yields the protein CASSPRQGQGEQYF.

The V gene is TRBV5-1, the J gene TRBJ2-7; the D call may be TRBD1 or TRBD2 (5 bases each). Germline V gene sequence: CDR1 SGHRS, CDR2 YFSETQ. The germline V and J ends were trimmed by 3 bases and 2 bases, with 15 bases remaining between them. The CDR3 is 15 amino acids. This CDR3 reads CASSSTGTSTYEQYF. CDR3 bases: TGCGCCAGCAGCTCGACCGGGACCTCTACCTACGAGCAGTACTTC.

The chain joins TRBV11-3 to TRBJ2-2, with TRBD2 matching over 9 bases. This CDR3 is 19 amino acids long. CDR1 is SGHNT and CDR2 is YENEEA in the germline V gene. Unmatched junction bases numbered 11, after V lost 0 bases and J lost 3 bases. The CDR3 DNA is TGTGCCAGCAGCTTAGAGAGGCTAGCGGGAAATCCGGACACCGGGGAGCTGTTTTTT. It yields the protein CASSLERLAGNPDTGELFF.

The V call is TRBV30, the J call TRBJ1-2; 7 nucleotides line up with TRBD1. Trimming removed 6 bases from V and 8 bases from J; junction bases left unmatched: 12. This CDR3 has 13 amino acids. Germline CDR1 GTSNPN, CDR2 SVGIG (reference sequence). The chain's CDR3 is CACGLDRSFGYTF. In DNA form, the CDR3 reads TGTGCCTGTGGTCTGGACAGGTCTTTCGGCTACACCTTC.